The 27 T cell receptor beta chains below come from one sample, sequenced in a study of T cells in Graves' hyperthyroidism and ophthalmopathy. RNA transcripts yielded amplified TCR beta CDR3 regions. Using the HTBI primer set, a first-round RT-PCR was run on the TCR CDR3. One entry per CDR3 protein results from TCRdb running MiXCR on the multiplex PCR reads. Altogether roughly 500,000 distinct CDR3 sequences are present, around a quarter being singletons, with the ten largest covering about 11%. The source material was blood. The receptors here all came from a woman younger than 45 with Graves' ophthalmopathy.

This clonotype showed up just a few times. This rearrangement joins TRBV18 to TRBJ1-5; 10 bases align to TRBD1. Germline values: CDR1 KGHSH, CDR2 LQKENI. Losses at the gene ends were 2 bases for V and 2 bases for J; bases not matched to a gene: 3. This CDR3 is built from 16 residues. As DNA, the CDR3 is TGTGCCAGCTCACCAGGGACAGGGGAGGGCAATCAGCCCCAGCATTTT. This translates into CASSPGTGEGNQPQHF.

Here the CDR3 DNA reads TGTGCCAGCAGCGTAGGGCCCGGTGTTGGGGTTGAAGCTTTCTTT. This translates into CASSVGPGVGVEAFF. The rearrangement uses TRBV9 and TRBJ1-1; D is ambiguous. The CDR3 is made up of 15 amino acids. Per germline, CDR1 SGDLS and CDR2 YYNGEE. V was pared by 0 bases and J by 7 bases, with 16 bases between. Combining the CDR3 with reference TRBV9 and TRBJ1-1 gives the whole variable domain DSGVTQTPKHLITATGQRVTLRCSPRSGDLSVYWYQQSLDQGLQFLIQYYNGEERAKGNILERFSAQQFPDLHSELNLSSLELGDSALYFCASSVGPGVGVEAFFGQGTRLTVV.

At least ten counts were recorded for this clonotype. In nucleotides, the CDR3 is TGTGCCAGCAGCTTGGACGGGGCCAGTTGGAACATTCAGTACTTC. Amino acid sequence: CASSLDGASWNIQYF. This chain connects TRBV12-3 or TRBV12-4 to TRBJ2-4; D possibly matches TRBD1 or TRBD2 (5 bases each). This CDR3 region has 15 residues. V dropped 6 bases and J dropped 7 bases, with 19 bases sitting between them.

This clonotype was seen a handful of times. The DNA of the CDR3 is TGTGCCAGCATGAACCGGGGCGATGGCACCGGGGAGCTGTTTTTT. Residues: CASMNRGDGTGELFF. The chain uses TRBV28 and TRBJ2-2, with D perhaps being TRBD1 or TRBD2 (5 bases each). Germline loops: CDR1 MDHEN, CDR2 SYDVKM. With 7 bases removed from V and 4 bases from J, the gap between germline ends came to 16 bases. This CDR3 contains 15 residues.

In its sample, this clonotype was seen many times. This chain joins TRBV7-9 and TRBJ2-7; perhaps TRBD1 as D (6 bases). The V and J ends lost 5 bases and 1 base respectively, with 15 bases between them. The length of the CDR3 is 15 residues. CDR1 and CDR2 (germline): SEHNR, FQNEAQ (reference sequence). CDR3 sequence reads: CASSAPGTSSYEQYF. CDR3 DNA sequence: TGTGCCAGCAGCGCCCCCGGGACAAGTTCCTACGAGCAGTACTTC.

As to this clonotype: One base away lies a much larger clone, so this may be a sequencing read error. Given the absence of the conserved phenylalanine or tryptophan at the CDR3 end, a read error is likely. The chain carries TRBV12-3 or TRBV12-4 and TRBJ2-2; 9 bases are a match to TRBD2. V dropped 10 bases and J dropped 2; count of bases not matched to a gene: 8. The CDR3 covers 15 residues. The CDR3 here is CAIPQAGGNTGELFL. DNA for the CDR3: TGTGCCATACCCCAAGCGGGAGGCAACACCGGGGAGCTGTTTCTT.

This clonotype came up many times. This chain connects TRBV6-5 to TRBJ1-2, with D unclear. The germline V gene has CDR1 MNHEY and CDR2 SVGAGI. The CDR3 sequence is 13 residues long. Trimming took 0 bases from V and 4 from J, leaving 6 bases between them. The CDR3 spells CASSYSLGYGYTF. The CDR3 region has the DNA TGTGCCAGCAGTTACTCTTTAGGCTATGGCTACACCTTC.

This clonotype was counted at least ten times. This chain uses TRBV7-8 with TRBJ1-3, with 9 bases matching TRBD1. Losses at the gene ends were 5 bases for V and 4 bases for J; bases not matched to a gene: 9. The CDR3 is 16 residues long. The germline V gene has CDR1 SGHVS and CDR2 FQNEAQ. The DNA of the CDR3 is TGTGCCAGCAGCCCGCGCCGGGACAGGGACGGAAACACCATATATTTT. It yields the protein CASSPRRDRDGNTIYF.

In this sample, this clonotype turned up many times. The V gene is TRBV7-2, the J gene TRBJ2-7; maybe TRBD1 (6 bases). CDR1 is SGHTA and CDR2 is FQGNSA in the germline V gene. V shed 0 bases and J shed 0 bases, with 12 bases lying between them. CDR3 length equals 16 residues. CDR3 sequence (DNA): TGTGCCAGCAGCTTAGCGGCGGCAGGGGACTCCTACGAGCAGTACTTC. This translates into CASSLAAAGDSYEQYF.

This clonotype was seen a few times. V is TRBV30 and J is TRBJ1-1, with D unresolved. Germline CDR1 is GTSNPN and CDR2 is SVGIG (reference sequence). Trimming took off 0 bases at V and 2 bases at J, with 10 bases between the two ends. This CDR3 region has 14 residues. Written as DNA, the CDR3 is TGTGCCTGGAGTGTTGCGGGAGGTAACACTGAAGCTTTCTTT. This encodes CAWSVAGGNTEAFF.

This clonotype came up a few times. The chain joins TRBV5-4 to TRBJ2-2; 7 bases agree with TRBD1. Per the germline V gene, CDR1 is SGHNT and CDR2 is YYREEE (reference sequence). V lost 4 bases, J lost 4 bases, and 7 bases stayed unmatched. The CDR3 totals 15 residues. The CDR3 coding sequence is TGTGCCAGCAGCCCGGGACAGAGTTCCACCGGGGAGCTGTTTTTT. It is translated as CASSPGQSSTGELFF.

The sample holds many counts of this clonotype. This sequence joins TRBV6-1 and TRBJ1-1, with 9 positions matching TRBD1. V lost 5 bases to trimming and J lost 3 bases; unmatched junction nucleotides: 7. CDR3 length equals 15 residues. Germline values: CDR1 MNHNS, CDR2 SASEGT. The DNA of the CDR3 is TGTGCCAGCAGTCCCGGGACAGGGTTCGACACTGAAGCTTTCTTT. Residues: CASSPGTGFDTEAFF.

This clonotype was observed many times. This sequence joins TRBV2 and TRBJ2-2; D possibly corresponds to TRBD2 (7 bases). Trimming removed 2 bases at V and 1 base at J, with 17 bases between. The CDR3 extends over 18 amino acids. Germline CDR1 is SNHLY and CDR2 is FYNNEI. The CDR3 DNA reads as TGTGCCAGCAGTGAATGGGGGGGGCTAGCGAGGAACACCGGGGAGCTGTTTTTT. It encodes CASSEWGGLARNTGELFF. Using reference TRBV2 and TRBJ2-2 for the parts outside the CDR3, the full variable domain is EPEVTQTPSHQVTQMGQEVILRCVPISNHLYFYWYRQILGQKVEFLVSFYNNEISEKSEIFDDQFSVERPDGSNFTLKIRSTKLEDSAMYFCASSEWGGLARNTGELFFGEGSRLTVL.

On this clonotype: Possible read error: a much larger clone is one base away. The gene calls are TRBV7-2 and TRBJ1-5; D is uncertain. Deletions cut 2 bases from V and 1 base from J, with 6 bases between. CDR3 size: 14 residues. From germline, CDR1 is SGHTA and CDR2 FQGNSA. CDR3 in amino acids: CASSLPESNQPQHF. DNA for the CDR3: TGTGCCAGCAGCTTACCAGAGAGCAATCAGCCCCAGCATTTT.

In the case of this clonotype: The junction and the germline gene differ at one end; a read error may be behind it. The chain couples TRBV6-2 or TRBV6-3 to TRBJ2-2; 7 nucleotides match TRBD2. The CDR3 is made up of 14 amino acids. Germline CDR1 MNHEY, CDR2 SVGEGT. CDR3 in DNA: TGTGCCAGCGGGAGGGACCCACACACCGGGGAGCTGTGGTTT. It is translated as CASGRDPHTGELWF.

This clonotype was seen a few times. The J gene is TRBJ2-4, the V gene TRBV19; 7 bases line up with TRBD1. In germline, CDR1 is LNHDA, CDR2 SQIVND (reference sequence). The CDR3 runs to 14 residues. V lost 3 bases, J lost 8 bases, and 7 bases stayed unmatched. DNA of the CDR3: TGTGCCAGTAGTATCAGGGACAGAAGCGACATTCAGTACTTC. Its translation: CASSIRDRSDIQYF.

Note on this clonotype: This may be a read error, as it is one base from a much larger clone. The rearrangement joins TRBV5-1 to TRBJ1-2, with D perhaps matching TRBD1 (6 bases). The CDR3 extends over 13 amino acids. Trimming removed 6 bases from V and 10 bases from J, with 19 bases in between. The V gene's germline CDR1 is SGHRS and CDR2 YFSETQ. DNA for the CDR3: TGCGCCAGCACCCCCGGGGGGGCTAATGACTACACCTTC. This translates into CASTPGGANDYTF.

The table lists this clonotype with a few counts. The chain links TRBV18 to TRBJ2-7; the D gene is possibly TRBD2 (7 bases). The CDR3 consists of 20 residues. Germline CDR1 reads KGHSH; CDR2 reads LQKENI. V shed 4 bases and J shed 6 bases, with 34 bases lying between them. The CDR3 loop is CASSRSEGRFLAGAGGEQYF. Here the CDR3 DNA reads TGTGCCAGCTCACGTTCTGAAGGGAGGTTCTTGGCGGGGGCAGGAGGCGAGCAGTACTTC.

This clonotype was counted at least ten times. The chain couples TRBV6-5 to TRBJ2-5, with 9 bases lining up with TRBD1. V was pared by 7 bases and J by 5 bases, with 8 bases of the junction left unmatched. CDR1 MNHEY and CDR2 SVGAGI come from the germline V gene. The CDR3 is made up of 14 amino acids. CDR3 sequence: CASTLTGGRETQYF. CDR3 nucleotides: TGTGCCAGCACCTTGACAGGGGGACGGGAGACCCAGTACTTC.

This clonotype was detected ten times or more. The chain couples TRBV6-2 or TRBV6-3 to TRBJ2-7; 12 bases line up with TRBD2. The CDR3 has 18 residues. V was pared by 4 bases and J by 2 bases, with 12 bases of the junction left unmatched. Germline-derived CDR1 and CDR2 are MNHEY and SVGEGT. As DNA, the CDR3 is TGTGCCAGCAGTTTCTACGCCGGACTAGCGGGACTACCCTACGAGCAGTACTTC. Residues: CASSFYAGLAGLPYEQYF.

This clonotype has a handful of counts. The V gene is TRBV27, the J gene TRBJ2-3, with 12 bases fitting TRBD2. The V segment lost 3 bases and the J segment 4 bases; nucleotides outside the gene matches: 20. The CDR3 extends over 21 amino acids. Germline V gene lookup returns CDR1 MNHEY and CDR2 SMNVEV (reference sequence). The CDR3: CASSFLLGLAGRMEGSDTQYF. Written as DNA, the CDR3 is TGTGCCAGCAGTTTCCTCCTTGGACTAGCGGGGAGAATGGAAGGCTCAGATACGCAGTATTTT.

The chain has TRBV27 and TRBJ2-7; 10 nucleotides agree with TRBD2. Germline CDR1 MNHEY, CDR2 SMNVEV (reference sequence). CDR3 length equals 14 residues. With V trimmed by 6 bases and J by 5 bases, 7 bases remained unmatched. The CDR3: CASRESGRGHEQYF. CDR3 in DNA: TGTGCCAGCAGGGAAAGCGGGAGGGGCCACGAGCAGTACTTC.

The CDR3: CATSIGTSGRTGELFF. The CDR3 DNA reads as TGTGCCACCAGTATCGGGACTAGCGGGAGAACCGGGGAGCTGTTTTTT. The gene calls are TRBV15 and TRBJ2-2; TRBD2 matches at 14 bases. The CDR3 spans 16 residues. V shed 6 bases, J shed 5 bases, and the junction held 5 bases outside the gene matches. Looked up from germline, CDR1 is LNHNV and CDR2 is YYDKDF (reference sequence).

The CDR3 sequence is CASSYAHPGYEQYF. CDR3 DNA: TGTGCCAGCAGTTACGCACATCCTGGGTACGAGCAGTACTTC. V gene TRBV6-2 or TRBV6-3 combines with J gene TRBJ2-7; D unclear. Trimming took off 2 bases at V and 4 bases at J, with 12 bases between the two ends. Germline V CDR1 and CDR2: MNHEY, SVGEGT. The CDR3 covers 14 residues.

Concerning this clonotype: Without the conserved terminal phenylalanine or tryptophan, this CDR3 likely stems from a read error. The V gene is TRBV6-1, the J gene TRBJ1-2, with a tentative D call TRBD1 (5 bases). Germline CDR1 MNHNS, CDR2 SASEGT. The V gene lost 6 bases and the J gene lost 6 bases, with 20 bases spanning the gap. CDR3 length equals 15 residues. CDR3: CASRSPGHKQDGYTC. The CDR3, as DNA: TGTGCCAGCAGATCCCCTGGACACAAACAGGATGGCTACACCTGC.

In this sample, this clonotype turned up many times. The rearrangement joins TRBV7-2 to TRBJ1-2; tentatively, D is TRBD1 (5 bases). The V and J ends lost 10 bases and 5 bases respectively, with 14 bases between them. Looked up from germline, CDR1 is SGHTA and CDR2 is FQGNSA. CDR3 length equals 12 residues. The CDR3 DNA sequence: TGTGCCACCCTCAATCAGGGATATGGCTACACCTTC. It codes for CATLNQGYGYTF.

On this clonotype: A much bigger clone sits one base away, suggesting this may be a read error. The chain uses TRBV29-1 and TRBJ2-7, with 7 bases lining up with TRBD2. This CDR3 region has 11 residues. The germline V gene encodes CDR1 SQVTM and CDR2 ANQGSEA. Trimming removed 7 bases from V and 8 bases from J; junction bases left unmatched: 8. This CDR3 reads CSGGLEFQQYF. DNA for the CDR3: TGCAGCGGCGGACTAGAGTTCCAGCAGTACTTC.